The clone carrying this TCR beta chain appeared once. Its antigen is not known. The record originates from a study of T cell responses to AZD1222 COVID-19 vaccine. Broader study findings: After two AZD1222 doses, spike-specific TCR breadth and depth rose versus day 0. CD4 TCRs linked to vaccination spanned spike, dominating at 160-218 and 743-854. The donor cohort was predominantly white British with a female majority, and clonal diversity may have been underestimated.

The length of the CDR3 is 14 residues. Looked up from germline, CDR1 is SGHRS and CDR2 is YFSETQ. V lost 2 bases and J 8 bases, leaving 11 bases between the germline ends. Clones were read by immunoSEQ multiplex PCR, and TCRdb kept only the in-frame ones, dropping some. The table has tens of thousands of clones, roughly nine tenths seen once. The clonotype originates from an adult who received the AZD1222 COVID-19 vaccine. J is TRBJ1-6 and V is TRBV5-1; tentative D call: TRBD1 (5 bases). The specimen was peripheral blood, collected 28 days after the second AZD1222 dose. The CDR3 DNA sequence: TGCGCCAGCAGCTTTGAGGGACCCTATTCACCCCTCCACTTT. This sequence encodes CASSFEGPYSPLHF.